This TCR beta chain appears in the sequencing data of a study of T-cell memory formation after mild COVID-19. As for the study in general: TCR clusters were mostly donor specific. General study points: Researchers found some responding clones in pre-infection memory, a sign that cross-reactive memory joined.

In TCRdb, the 5' RACE reads were re-called with MiXCR into one record per CDR3 protein. The sample includes 300,000 to 400,000 distinct CDR3 sequences, roughly 13% of them seen just once. The CDR3 loop spans 17 amino acids. V gave up 6 bases and J gave up 3 bases; unmatched junction bases: 16. Per germline, CDR1 DFQATT and CDR2 SNEGSKA (reference sequence). This clonotype was counted between two and nine times. The antigen is undetermined. The sequence came from a young man who had mild COVID-19 (a few samples of this study predate the infection). Cell type and time point are not known. Sequences were obtained from PBMCs or a T cell subset sorted from them (not recorded which). V is TRBV20-1 and J is TRBJ2-3; TRBD2 aligns across 9 bases. CDR3 DNA sequence: TGCAGTGCCCCAGGCAGCGGGGGGTCCGGGAGAACAGATACGCAGTATTTT. It encodes CSAPGSGGSGRTDTQYF.